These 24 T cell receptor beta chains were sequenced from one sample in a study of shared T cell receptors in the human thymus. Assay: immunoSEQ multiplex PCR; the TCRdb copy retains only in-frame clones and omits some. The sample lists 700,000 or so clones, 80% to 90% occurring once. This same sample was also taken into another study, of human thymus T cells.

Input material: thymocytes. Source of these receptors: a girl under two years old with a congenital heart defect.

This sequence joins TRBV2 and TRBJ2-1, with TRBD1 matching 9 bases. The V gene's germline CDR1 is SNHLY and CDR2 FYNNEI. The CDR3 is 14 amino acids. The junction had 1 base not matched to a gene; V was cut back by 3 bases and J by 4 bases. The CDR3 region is CASSDGTGYNEQFF. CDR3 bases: TGTGCCAGCAGTGACGGGACAGGGTACAATGAGCAGTTCTTC.

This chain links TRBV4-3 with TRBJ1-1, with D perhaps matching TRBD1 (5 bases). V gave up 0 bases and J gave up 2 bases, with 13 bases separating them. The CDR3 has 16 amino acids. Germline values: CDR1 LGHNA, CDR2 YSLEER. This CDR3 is CASSQDGRALNTEAFF. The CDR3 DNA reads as TGCGCCAGCAGCCAAGATGGCAGGGCGCTAAACACTGAAGCTTTCTTT.

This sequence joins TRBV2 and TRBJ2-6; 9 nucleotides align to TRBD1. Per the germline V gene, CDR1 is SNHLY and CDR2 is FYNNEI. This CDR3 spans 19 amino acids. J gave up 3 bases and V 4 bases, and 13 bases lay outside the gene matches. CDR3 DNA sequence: TGTGCCAGCAGTGCTGGGACAGGGCAGGATGGGCTTGGGGCCAACGTCCTGACTTTC. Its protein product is CASSAGTGQDGLGANVLTF.

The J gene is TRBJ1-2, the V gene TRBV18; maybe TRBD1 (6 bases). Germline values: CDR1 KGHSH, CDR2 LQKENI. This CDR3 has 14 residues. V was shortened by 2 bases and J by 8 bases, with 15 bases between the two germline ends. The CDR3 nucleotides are TGTGCCAGCTCACCAAGAAGGGGGTTGCCGGGCTACACCTTC. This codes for CASSPRRGLPGYTF.

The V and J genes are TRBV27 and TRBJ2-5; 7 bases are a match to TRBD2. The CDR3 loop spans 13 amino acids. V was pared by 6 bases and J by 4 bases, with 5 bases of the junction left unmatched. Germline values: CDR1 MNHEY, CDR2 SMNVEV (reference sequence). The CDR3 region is CASRGGRVETQYF. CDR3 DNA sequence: TGTGCCAGCAGGGGGGGGAGAGTAGAGACCCAGTACTTC.

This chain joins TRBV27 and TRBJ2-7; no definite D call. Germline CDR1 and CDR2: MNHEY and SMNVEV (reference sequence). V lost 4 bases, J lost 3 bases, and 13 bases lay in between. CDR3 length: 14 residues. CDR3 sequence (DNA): TGTGCCAGCAGTTCTAGGTGGCGGCTCTACGAGCAGTACTTC. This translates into CASSSRWRLYEQYF.

CDR3 sequence: CASSYSGQGVGTF. The CDR3 DNA reads TGTGCCAGCAGTTACTCGGGACAGGGAGTAGGTACCTTC. The V gene is TRBV6-5, the J gene TRBJ1-2, with 9 positions matching TRBD1. The CDR3 spans 13 residues. J was trimmed by 14 bases and V by 0 bases; bases with no gene match: 7. Germline loops: CDR1 MNHEY, CDR2 SVGAGI.

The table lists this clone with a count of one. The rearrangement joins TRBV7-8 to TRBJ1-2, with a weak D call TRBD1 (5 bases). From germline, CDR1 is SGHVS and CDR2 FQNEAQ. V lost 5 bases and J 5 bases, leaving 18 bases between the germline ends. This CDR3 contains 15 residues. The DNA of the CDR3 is TGTGCCAGCAGCCCCCATTGGGGCGAAGAATATGGCTACACCTTC. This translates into CASSPHWGEEYGYTF.

As DNA, the CDR3 is TGTGCCAGCAGCTTTAGGGCTAGCGGGGCCAATGAGCAGTTCTTC. Residues: CASSFRASGANEQFF. V gene TRBV7-2 combines with J gene TRBJ2-1, with TRBD2 matching 9 bases. With 3 bases clipped from V and 6 bases from J, the junction kept 6 bases outside the gene matches. The CDR3 is 15 amino acids. Per germline, CDR1 SGHTA and CDR2 FQGNSA.

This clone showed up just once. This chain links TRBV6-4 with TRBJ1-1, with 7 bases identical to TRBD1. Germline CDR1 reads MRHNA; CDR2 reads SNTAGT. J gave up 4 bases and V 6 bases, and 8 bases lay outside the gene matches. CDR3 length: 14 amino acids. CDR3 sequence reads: CASRPRAGGTEAFF. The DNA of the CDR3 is TGTGCCAGCAGGCCCAGAGCAGGGGGCACTGAAGCTTTCTTT.

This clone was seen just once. DNA of the CDR3: TGTGCCAGCAGTTACAAGACTAAGGTTCGTCCAGATACGCAGTATTTT. Protein sequence: CASSYKTKVRPDTQYF. The rearrangement joins TRBV6-6 to TRBJ2-3, with D possibly being TRBD2 (5 bases). This CDR3 contains 16 residues. In germline, CDR1 is MNHNY, CDR2 SVGAGI (reference sequence). V lost 2 bases to trimming and J lost 4 bases, with 16 bases between them.

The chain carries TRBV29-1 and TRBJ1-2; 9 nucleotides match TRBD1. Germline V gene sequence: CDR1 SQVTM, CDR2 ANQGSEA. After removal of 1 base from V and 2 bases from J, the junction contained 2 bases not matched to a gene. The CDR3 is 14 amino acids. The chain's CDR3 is CSVEGGTGNYGYTF. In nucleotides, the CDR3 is TGCAGCGTTGAAGGGGGGACAGGGAACTATGGCTACACCTTC. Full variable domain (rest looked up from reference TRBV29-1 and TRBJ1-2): SAVISQKPSRDICQRGTSLTIQCQVDSQVTMMFWYRQQPGQSLTLIATANQGSEATYESGFVIDKFPISRPNLTFSTLTVSNMSPEDSSIYLCSVEGGTGNYGYTFGSGTRLTVV.

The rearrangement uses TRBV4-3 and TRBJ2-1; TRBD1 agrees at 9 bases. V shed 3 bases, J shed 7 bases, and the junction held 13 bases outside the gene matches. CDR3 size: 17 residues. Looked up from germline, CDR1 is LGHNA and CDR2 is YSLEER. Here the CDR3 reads CASSHWVTGGAWNEQFF. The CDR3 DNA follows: TGCGCCAGCAGCCACTGGGTCACAGGGGGCGCGTGGAATGAGCAGTTCTTC.

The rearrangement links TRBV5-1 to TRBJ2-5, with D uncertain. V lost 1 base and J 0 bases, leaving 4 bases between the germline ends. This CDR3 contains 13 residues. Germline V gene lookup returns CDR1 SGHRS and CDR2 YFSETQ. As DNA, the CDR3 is TGCGCCAGCAGCTTGTTCAACCAAGAGACCCAGTACTTC. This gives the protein CASSLFNQETQYF. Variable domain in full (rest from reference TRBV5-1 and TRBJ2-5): KAGVTQTPRYLIKTRGQQVTLSCSPISGHRSVSWYQQTPGQGLQFLFEYFSETQRNKGNFPGRFSGRQFSNSRSEMNVSTLELGDSALYLCASSLFNQETQYFGPGTRLLVL.

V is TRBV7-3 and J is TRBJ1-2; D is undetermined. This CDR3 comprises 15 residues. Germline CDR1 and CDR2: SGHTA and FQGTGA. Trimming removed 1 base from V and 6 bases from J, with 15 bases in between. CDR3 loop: CASSLKPNGRNGYTF. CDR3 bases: TGTGCCAGCAGCTTAAAGCCAAACGGGAGGAATGGCTACACCTTC.

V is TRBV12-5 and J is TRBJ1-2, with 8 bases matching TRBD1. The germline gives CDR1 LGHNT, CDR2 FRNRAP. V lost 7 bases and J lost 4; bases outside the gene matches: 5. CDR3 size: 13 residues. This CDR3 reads CASVQGQVYGYTF. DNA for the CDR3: TGTGCTAGTGTCCAGGGACAGGTCTATGGCTACACCTTC.

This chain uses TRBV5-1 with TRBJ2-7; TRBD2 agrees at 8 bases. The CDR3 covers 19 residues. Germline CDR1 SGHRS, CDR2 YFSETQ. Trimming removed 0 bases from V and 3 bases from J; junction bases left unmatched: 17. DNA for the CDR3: TGCGCCAGCAGCTTGGTTTCGGGGGGGCTTGAATCCGCCTACTACGAGCAGTACTTC. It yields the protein CASSLVSGGLESAYYEQYF.

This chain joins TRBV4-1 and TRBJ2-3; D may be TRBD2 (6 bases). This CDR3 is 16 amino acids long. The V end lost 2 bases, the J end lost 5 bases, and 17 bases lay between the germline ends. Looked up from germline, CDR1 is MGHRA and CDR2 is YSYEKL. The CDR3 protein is CASSQRTTAGRDTQYF. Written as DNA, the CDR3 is TGCGCCAGCAGCCAAAGGACTACCGCCGGAAGAGATACGCAGTATTTT.

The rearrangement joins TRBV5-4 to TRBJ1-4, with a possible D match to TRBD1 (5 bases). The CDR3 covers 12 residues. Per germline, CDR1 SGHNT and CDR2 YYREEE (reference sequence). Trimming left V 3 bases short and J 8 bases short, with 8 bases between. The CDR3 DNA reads TGTGCCAGCAGCTCCTCAGGGGAAAAACTGTTTTTT. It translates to CASSSSGEKLFF.

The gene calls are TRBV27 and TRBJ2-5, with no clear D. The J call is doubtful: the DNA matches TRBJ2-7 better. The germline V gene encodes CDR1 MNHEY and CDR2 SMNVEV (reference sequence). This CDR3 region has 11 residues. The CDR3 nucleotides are TGTGCCAGCACCAACTCCTACGAGCAGTACTTC. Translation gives CASTNSYEQYF.

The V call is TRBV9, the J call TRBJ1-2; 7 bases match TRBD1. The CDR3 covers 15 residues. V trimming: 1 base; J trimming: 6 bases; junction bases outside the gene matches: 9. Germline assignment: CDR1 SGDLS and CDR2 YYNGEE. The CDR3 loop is CASSVFKGAQDGYTF. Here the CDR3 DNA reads TGTGCCAGCAGCGTATTTAAGGGGGCCCAGGATGGCTACACCTTC.

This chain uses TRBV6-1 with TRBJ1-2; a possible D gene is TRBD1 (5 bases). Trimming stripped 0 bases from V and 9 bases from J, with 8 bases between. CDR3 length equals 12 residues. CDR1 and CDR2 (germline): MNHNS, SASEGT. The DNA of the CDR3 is TGTGCCAGCAGTGAAGCGTTGGACAGCTACACCTTC. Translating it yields CASSEALDSYTF.

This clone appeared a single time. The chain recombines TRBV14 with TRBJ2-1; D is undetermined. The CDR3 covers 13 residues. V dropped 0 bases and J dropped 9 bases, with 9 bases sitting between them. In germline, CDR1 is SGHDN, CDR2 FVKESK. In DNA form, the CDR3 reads TGTGCCAGCAGCCAAGATCGGTCATCTGAGCAGTTCTTC. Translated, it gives CASSQDRSSEQFF. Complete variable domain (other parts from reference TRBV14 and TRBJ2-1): EAGVTQFPSHSVIEKGQTVTLRCDPISGHDNLYWYRRVMGKEIKFLLHFVKESKQDESGMPNNRFLAERTGGTYSTLKVQPAELEDSGVYFCASSQDRSSEQFFGPGTRLTVL.

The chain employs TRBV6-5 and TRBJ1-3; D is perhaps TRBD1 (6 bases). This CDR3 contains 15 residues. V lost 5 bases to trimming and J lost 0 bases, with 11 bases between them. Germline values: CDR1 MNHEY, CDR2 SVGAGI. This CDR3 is CASSQKTGSGNTIYF. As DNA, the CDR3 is TGTGCCAGCAGTCAGAAGACAGGCTCTGGAAACACCATATATTTT.